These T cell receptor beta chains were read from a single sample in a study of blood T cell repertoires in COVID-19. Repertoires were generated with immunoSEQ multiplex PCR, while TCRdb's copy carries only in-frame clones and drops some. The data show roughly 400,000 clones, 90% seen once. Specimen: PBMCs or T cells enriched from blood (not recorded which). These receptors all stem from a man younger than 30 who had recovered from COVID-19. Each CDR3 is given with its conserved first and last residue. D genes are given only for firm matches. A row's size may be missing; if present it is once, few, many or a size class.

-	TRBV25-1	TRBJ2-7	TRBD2	TGTGCCAGCAGTGATCCCGGGGAGGGGTACGAGCAGTACTTC	CASSDPGEGYEQYF
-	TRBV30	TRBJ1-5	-	TGTGCCTGGAGTGGTCAGGGCAGCAATCAGCCCCAGCATTTT	CAWSGQGSNQPQHF
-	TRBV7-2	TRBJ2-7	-	TGTGCCAGCAGCTTAGTCCCAGGAAAAGCCTACGAGCAGTACTTC	CASSLVPGKAYEQYF
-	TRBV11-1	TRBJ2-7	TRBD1	TGTGCCAGCAGCGAGGGGACAGGGGTTGTCCGCGAGCAGTACTTC	CASSEGTGVVREQYF
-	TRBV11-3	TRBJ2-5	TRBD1	TGTGCCAGCAGACCAGGGGGCTCAGAGACCCAGTACTTC	CASRPGGSETQYF
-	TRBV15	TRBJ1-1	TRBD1	TGTGCCACCAGCACCGACAGGGTGGTTTTCTTT	CATSTDRVVFF
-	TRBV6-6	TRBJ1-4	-	TGTGCCAGCAGTTACTCGGTGTCAGGGGTTGAAAAACTGTTTTTT	CASSYSVSGVEKLFF
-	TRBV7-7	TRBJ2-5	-	TGTGCCAGCAGCTTGGGTGGCGCTCCTGGGGGGGAGACCCAGTACTTC	CASSLGGAPGGETQYF
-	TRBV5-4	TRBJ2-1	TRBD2	TGTGCCAGCAGCTCTTATCTAGCGGGAGGGTTCAATGAGCAGTTCTTC	CASSSYLAGGFNEQFF
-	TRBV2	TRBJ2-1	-	TGTGCCAGCAGCCCTGACTCCAATGAGCAGTTCTTC	CASSPDSNEQFF
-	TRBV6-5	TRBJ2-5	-	TGTGCCAGCAGCCCCCGGGGGTTCGAAAAGACCCAGTACTTC	CASSPRGFEKTQYF
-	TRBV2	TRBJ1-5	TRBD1	TGTGCCAGCAGTCCCGACAGGGTGGGGCAGCCCCAGCATTTT	CASSPDRVGQPQHF
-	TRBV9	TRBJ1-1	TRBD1	TGTGCCAGCAGCGGTCAGGGGGCATGGACTGAAGCTTTCTTT	CASSGQGAWTEAFF
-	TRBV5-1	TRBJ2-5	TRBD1	TGCGCCAGCAGCCCACAGGGGTTCGGCGAGACCCAGTACTTC	CASSPQGFGETQYF
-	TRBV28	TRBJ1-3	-	TGTGCCAGCACCAGGCTGGGCAGTGTGAGAAACACCATATATTTT	CASTRLGSVRNTIYF
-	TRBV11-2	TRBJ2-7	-	TGTGCCAGCAGCTTAGATCGGGGGACAGCCTACGAGCAGTACTTC	CASSLDRGTAYEQYF
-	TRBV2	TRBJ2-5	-	TGTGCCAGCCTCGCAGGGGGGTCCTGGAAGACCCAGTACTTC	CASLAGGSWKTQYF
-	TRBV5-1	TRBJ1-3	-	TGCGCCAGCAGCTTGGAAAGAGCCTCTGGAAACACCATATATTTT	CASSLERASGNTIYF
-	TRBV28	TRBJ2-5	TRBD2	TGTGCCAGCAGTTTCATCCTAGCGGGAGGGCCGGGAGAGACCCAGTACTTC	CASSFILAGGPGETQYF
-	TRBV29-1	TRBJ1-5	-	TGCAGCGCCTCAGAGGCACGGAACCATCAGCCCCAGCATTTT	CSASEARNHQPQHF
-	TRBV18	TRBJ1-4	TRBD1	TGTGCCAGCTCACTCGTAATGGACAGGTCTGGAGAAAAACTGTTTTTT	CASSLVMDRSGEKLFF
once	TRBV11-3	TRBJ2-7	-	TGTGCCAGCAGCACGGGGATCCAGACAGGGCAGTACTTC	CASSTGIQTGQYF
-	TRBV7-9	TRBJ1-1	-	TGTGCCAGCAGCCAAGTCGGGGCTGAAGCTTTCTTT	CASSQVGAEAFF
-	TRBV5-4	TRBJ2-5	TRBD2	TGTGCCAGCAGCTTTCGACTAGCGGGGGGGAAACAAGAGACCCAGTACTTC	CASSFRLAGGKQETQYF
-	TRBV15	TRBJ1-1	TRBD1	TGTGCCACCAGCAGAGATCCAGGACAGGGGGAGACTGAAGCTTTCTTT	CATSRDPGQGETEAFF
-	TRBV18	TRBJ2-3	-	TGTGCCAGCTCACCATTTCGGGCGCTAGCGAGCGCAGATACGCAGTATTTT	CASSPFRALASADTQYF
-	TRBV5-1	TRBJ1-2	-	TGCGCCAGCGGGGCCAGCGACTATGGCTACACCTTC	CASGASDYGYTF
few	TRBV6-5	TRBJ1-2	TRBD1	TGTGCCAGCCGGGGGACAGCCTCCAAACGCTATGGCTACACCTTC	CASRGTASKRYGYTF
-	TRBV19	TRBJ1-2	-	TGTGCCAGTACCTCAAGACACGGGAGAGATGGGAACTATGGCTACACCTTC	CASTSRHGRDGNYGYTF
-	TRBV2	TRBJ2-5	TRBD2	TGTGCCAGCGGGGAGACTAGCGGGAGGGCGGAGACCCAGTACTTC	CASGETSGRAETQYF
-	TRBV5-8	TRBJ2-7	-	TGTGCCAGCAGACTTAACTCCTACGAGCAGTACTTC	CASRLNSYEQYF
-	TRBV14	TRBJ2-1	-	TGTGCCAGCAGCTGGGACTTGGCCAATGAGCAGTTCTTC	CASSWDLANEQFF
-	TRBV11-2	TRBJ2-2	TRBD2	TGTGCCAGCAGCTCGGTAGCGGGACCAAACACCGGGGAGCTGTTTTTT	CASSSVAGPNTGELFF
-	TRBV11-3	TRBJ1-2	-	TGTGCCAGCAGCTTAACAGGGTTAGATGGCTACACCTTC	CASSLTGLDGYTF
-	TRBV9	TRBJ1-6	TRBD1	TGTGCCAGCAGTGTTTCCGGGACAGTGAATTCACCCCTCCACTTT	CASSVSGTVNSPLHF
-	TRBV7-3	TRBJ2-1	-	TGTGCCAGCAGCCCCATTCAAGCGGCTTACAATGAGCAGTTCTTC	CASSPIQAAYNEQFF
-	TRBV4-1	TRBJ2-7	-	TGCGCCAGCAGCCATCCGCGCCTCTCGCCTTTGCGGGGCGAGCAGTACTTC	CASSHPRLSPLRGEQYF
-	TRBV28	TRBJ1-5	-	TGTGCCAGCAGTTTCTTCGTTCAGCCCCAGCATTTT	CASSFFVQPQHF
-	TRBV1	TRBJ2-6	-	TGCACCAGCAGCCGACTACAGGGGATCCACTCTGGGGCCAACGTCCTGACTTTC	CTSSRLQGIHSGANVLTF
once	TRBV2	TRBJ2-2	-	TGTGCCAGCAGTAAAAGGACAGTTTCTAGCACCGGGGAGCTGTTTTTT	CASSKRTVSSTGELFF
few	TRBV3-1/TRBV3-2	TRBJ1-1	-	TGTGCCAGCAGCCAGTTGGGGCGTACTACTGAAGCTTTCTTT	CASSQLGRTTEAFF
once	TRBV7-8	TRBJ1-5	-	TGTGCCAGCAGCATCCGGGGGTTACTGGATCAGCCCCAGCATTTT	CASSIRGLLDQPQHF
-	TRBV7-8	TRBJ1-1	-	TGTGCCAGCAGCTTAGTTTACTTAAACACTGAAGCTTTCTTT	CASSLVYLNTEAFF
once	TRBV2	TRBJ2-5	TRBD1	TGTGCCAGCAGTCGGGACAGGGGCGGGGAGACCCAGTACTTC	CASSRDRGGETQYF